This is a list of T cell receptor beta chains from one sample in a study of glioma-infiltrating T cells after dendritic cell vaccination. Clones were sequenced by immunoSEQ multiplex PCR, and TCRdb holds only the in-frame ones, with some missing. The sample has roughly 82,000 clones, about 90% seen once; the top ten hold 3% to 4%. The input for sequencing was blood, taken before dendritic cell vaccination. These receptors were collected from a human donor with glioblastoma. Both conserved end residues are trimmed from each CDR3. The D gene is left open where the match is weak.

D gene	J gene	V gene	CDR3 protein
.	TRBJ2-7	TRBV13	ASGPRQFPYEQY
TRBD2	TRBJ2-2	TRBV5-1	ASSFGGYGELF
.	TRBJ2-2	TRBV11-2	ASSLGATGELF
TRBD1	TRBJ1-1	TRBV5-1	ASSLSGQVSEAF
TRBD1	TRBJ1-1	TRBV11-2	ASSLANRGPGTEAF
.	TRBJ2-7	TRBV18	ASSPGQTYEQY
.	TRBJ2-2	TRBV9	ASSPGWGGELF
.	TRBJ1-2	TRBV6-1	ASSPGAGYT
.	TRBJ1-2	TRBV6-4	ASKLNQDSYGYT
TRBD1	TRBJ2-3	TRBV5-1	ASSLEGQGFRADTQY
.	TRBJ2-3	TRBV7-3	ASSLLGATDTQY
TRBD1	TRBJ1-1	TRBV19	ASSKQGTLNTEAF
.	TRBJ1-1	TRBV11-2	ASSLQGTEAF
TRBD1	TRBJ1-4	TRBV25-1	ASSDSGQGPPEDEKLF
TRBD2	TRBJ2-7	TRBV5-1	ASSLGGLAVDEQY
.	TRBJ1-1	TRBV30	AWNEQGNTEAF
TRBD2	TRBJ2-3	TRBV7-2	ASSFSRGADTQY
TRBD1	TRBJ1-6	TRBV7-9	ASSLTGDGNSPLH
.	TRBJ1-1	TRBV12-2	ASRLGGEYTEAF
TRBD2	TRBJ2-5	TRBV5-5	ASSAGLAGAETQY
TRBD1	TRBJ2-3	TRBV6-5	ASSPGQPNTDTQY
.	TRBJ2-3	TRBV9	ASSSSWAKADTQY
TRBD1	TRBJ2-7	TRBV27	ASRPGQIVSEQY
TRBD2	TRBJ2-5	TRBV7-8	ASSIGTSGVQETQY
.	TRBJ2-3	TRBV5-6	ASSLAGVSTDTQY
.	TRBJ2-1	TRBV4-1	ASSQGGELYEQF
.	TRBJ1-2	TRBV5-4	ASSDYRGVRDYT
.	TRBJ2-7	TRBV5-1	ASSLGGPAYEQY
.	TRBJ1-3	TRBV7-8	ASSLALQVSGNTIY
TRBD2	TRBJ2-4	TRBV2	ASSPTSGGADIQY
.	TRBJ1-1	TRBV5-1	ASSLAGDTEAF
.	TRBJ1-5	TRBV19	ASRGFGDQPQH
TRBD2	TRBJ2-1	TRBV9	ASSVSSGGAGDDEQF
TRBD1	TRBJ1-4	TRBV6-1	ASPGPGQPNEKLF
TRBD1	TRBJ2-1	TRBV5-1	ASSLAGQVTYNEQF
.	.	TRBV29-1	SATHGAIYEQY
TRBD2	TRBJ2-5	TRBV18	ASSPAVAGSPETQY
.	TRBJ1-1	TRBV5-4	ASSSTGNTEAF
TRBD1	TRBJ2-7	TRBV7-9	ASSLGQVFPYEQY
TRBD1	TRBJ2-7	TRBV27	ASSRQGLSYEQY
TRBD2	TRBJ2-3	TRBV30	AWELAGHNTDTQY
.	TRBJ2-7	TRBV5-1	ASSPGVLANRQDEQY
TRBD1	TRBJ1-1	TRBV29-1	SVVQGAFGTEAF
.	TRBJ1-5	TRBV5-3	ASITPETGPQH
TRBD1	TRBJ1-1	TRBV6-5	ASSYSWDRGAEAF
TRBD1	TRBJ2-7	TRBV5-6	ASSPGQGLGEQY
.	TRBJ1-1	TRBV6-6	ASSYTLNTEAF
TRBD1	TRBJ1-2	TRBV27	ASSGGNYGYT
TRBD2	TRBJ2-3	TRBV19	ASSNRLAGGGDTQY
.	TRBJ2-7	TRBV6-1	ASRVTGTYEQY
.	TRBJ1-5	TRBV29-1	SATEGGGSNQPQH